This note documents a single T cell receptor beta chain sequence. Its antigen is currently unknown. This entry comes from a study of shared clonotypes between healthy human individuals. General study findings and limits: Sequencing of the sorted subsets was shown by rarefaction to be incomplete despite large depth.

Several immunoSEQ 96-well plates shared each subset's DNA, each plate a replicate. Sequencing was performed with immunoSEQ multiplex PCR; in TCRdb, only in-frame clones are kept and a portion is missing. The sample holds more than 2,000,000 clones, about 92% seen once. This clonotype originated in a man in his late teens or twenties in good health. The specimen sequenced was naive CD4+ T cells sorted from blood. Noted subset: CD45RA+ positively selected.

CDR3 protein: CASSRTSGFTYNEQFF. The CDR3 DNA follows: TGTGCCAGCTCGAGGACTAGCGGGTTCACCTACAATGAGCAGTTCTTC. This sequence joins TRBV18 and TRBJ2-1; 11 bases line up with TRBD2. J lost 2 bases, V lost 6 bases, and 6 bases had no gene match. CDR3 size: 16 residues. The germline V gene has CDR1 KGHSH and CDR2 LQKENI.